This T cell receptor (beta chain) is from a study of blood T cell repertoires in COVID-19 (dated by TCRdb to 2018 to 2021). About the study as a whole: Samples covering the acute and convalescent phases of COVID-19 were provided by collaborators in the United States, Italy and Spain. Sample metadata almost always included a de-identified subject ID, COVID-19 status, age in years and sex. The material from the prospective study consisted of cDNA or gDNA derived from T cells, B-cell-depleted T cells, or PBMCs. Samples were obtained from the ongoing ImmuneRACE study (first 160 participants) and from 1,254 subjects provided by 6 global collaborators. The repertoires were released in a freely available public database meant as a resource for research on the immune response to SARS-CoV-2. Subjects who had been exposed to COVID-19, were actively infected with it, or had recovered from it provided the deeply sampled blood TCRbeta repertoires that made up the dataset. Where available, HLA class I and class II types were obtained from metadata supplied by the sample provider rather than from assay-based typing.

One collaborating source in Seattle enrolled patients while the patients were actively infected and followed the patients over time throughout the course of disease. Collaborating institutions collected whole blood in K2EDTA tubes following their own protocols. For TCRbeta analysis, collaborators shipped samples in one of three forms: frozen whole blood, isolated PBMCs, or DNA extracted from either of those sample types. What the work shows at the level of the full study, not this receptor alone: Clinical and demographic metadata were provided uncurated, with the amount varying by source and participant.

The immunoSEQ Assay, a bias-controlled multiplex PCR, was used to amplify TCRbeta CDR3 regions from genomic DNA. In the authors' own workflow: The number of nucleated cells in each sample was estimated from the amplification of reference gene primers within the assay. To quantify the absolute abundance of each unique TCRbeta CDR3 rearrangement, sequence reads were collapsed and filtered. For each sample, productive Simpson clonality was calculated by taking the square root of Simpson's diversity index across productive rearrangements. Entries here come from immuneACCESS through TCRdb and include only in-frame sequences with V and J called. Some clones fail to appear in such tables; in the studies checked, an unresolved V gene covers under half of the shortfall, and the cause of the remainder is unknown. The DNA was the basis for D and trimming; V, J and clone size are from that table. The sample records 150,000 to 200,000 clones, roughly four fifths of which are singletons. Jointly, the top ten make up 7.6% of the sample.

As regards this clone: Its antigen target is currently unknown. Base qualities are not provided; no much larger clone lies one nucleotide away.

Sequenced input: peripheral blood. This sequence was found in a woman between 65 and 79 years old with COVID-19, enrolled during active disease.

The encoded CDR3 is CASSSPGQNSPPYNSPLHF. The DNA sequence is as follows: TGTGCCAGCAGTTCTCCGGGACAGAATTCACCCCCCTATAATTCACCCCTCCACTTT. The chain is encoded by TRBV28 joined to TRBJ1-6; TRBD1 matches 7 bases in the middle. The germline V end is reduced by 4 bases and the J end by 2 bases; junction bases left unmatched: 14. From a lookup of the germline V gene, CDR1 and CDR2 are MDHEN and SYDVKM. The cysteine opens and the phenylalanine closes a CDR3 of 19 amino acids. The retained sequence is limited to the CDR3, 57 bases, with the frame set at the first base.